This is a list of T cell receptor beta chains from one sample in a study of CD8 T cells in ankylosing spondylitis. TCRdb redid the calling of the 5' RACE reads with MiXCR, one entry per CDR3 protein. The repertoire holds around 890,000 distinct CDR3 sequences, about 12% seen once, with less than 0.65% in the top ten. What was sequenced was blood, either unsorted or a sorted T cell fraction (not recorded which). These receptor sequences come from a male donor with ankylosing spondylitis. The conserved cysteine and the conserved F or W are not part of the CDR3 here. A D gene is named only where the DNA matches it firmly.

j_call d_call v_call cdr3_aa
TRBJ1-1 . TRBV4-2 ASSNPQGHTEAF
TRBJ2-3 . TRBV20-1 TAGGRATDTQY
TRBJ2-4 TRBD1 TRBV6-1 ASSTGQGMSIQY
TRBJ2-7 . TRBV12-3/TRBV12-4 ASSRRTGSSYEQY
TRBJ2-7 . TRBV30 AWSPLTGSSYEQY
TRBJ2-7 . TRBV4-3 ASSQWSGYEQY
TRBJ1-1 . TRBV2 ASRRWEAEAF
TRBJ2-3 TRBD2 TRBV10-3 AISRPAGSTDTQY
TRBJ2-2 TRBD2 TRBV20-1 SARVAGLNTGELF
TRBJ2-3 . TRBV4-1 ASSPQTDTQY
TRBJ2-5 TRBD1 TRBV25-1 ASRSDRGQQETQY
TRBJ2-7 TRBD1 TRBV6-1 ASRGGLSSYEQY
TRBJ2-7 TRBD2 TRBV20-1 SVWGGTHEQY
TRBJ1-4 . TRBV20-1 SARTDEEKLF
TRBJ2-7 . TRBV5-1 ASSLARWGEQY
TRBJ1-5 . TRBV6-5 ASSYGGTGGNQPQH
TRBJ2-1 TRBD2 TRBV12-5 ASGLVNTGGPYNEQF
TRBJ2-7 TRBD2 TRBV7-2 ASSMGLAGEQY
TRBJ1-2 TRBD1 TRBV7-2 ASSSIPSGTAYGYT
TRBJ1-5 . TRBV30 AWSVRHYNQPQH
TRBJ1-6 . TRBV20-1 SARDQGSNSPLH
TRBJ2-2 . TRBV6-5 ASSYRATSYTGELF
TRBJ2-3 . TRBV4-2 ASSQSITGRLSTDTQY
TRBJ2-2 . TRBV7-3 ASSSDYTGELF
TRBJ2-3 TRBD1 TRBV7-2 ASSERTPGQGKNTQY
TRBJ1-4 TRBD1 TRBV4-3 ASSQGAPGQGYEKLF
TRBJ2-5 . TRBV5-4 ASNKGVGETQY
TRBJ2-5 TRBD2 TRBV7-2 ASSLTSGGQTQY
TRBJ1-1 . TRBV28 ASSLGHSGGTEAF
TRBJ2-7 . TRBV10-3 AIRVAGETEQY
TRBJ1-4 . TRBV20-1 SARDKGIDGKLF
TRBJ1-5 . TRBV29-1 SVAQGGGNQPQH
TRBJ2-3 . TRBV24-1 ATSHVTKGPDTQY
TRBJ2-3 TRBD1 TRBV20-1 SASDRVRDTQY
TRBJ2-1 TRBD2 TRBV28 ASRGTSGTPSSYNEQF
TRBJ2-5 TRBD1 TRBV5-1 ASSLGTGRWETQY
TRBJ2-3 TRBD2 TRBV29-1 SVTLAGGSTDTQY
TRBJ2-5 . TRBV10-3 AISESAVLNGETQY
TRBJ1-1 . TRBV5-1 ASSFIGGQNTEAF
TRBJ1-6 . TRBV4-2 ASSQESPTVYNSPLH
TRBJ2-3 . TRBV18 ASSPPGHQAQY
TRBJ1-1 . TRBV4-2 ASSLEPGQNTEAF
TRBJ2-1 TRBD1 TRBV5-6 ASRQTGVHSYNEQF
TRBJ1-1 TRBD1 TRBV5-1 ASRAGTGRMNTEAF
TRBJ1-1 . TRBV7-2 ASSLAGIPNTEAF
TRBJ1-1 . TRBV20-1 SARSLRDNTEAF
TRBJ2-4 . TRBV10-3 AISSRQSPLAKNIQY
TRBJ2-5 TRBD2 TRBV20-1 SAQTSGVLETQY
TRBJ1-1 . TRBV6-5 ASSYGAADTEAF
TRBJ2-7 . TRBV29-1 SVGHSSYEQY
TRBJ2-5 . TRBV30 AWSVMTLQETQY
TRBJ2-3 . TRBV28 ASNLRGTDTQY
TRBJ2-3 . TRBV9 ASSERVDGQGGDTQY
TRBJ2-2 TRBD2 TRBV7-2 ASTPGGWRTGELF